This T cell receptor beta chain derives from a study of T cells in localized non-small cell lung cancer (dated by TCRdb to the early 2020s). In the study overall: T cell repertoires of 200 to 250 early-stage NSCLC patients were analyzed, with tumors being compared against uninvolved tumor-adjacent lungs. All 240 or so NSCLC patients in the cohort were treatment-naive and had localized lung tumors that were resected. NSCLC patients had a mean age of roughly 69 years, and 120 to 150 were male and some 98 female.

Measured from the cysteine to the phenylalanine, the CDR3 is 15 residues long. Left in the record is the CDR3 DNA by itself, 45 bases read in frame from the first base. CDR1 and CDR2 were assigned from the germline V gene as MRHNA and SNTAGT. Trimming takes 2 bases from V and 7 bases from J, and the germline ends sit 14 bases apart. Note on this clone: This clone's antigen is unknown. Within one base of it there is no much larger clone, and no base qualities were kept.

TCR beta CDR3 regions were sequenced from DNA using the immunoSEQ Assay. The authors' analysis ran thus. T cell density was computed as TCR beta template counts normalized to usable DNA estimated by amplifying housekeeping genes. The preseqR package was used to estimate richness by extrapolating to 400,000 templates for PBMC samples and to 120,000 templates for tissue samples. Clonality was calculated as one minus Pielou's evenness. Differential abundance testing on productive amino-acid clonotypes, with a minimum total count of 5 and an alpha of 0.1, was used to identify tissue-enriched TCRs. The Jaccard Index and the Morisita Overlap Index were used to quantify repertoire overlap between compartments. GLIPH grouped TCR beta CDR3s together with public tetramer-defined viral CDR3s, and a viral motif had to include at least three viral sequences and also show V-gene enrichment. Here the immuneACCESS table is served through TCRdb, limited to in-frame sequences with V and J called. Missing clones are a known gap in these copies; in checked studies unresolved V genes cover under half, and the rest lacks a known reason. V, J and clone size were drawn from that table, and D and trimming were deduced from the DNA. This sample has roughly 24,000 clones in its table, and around 93% of those were observed once. The top ten hold approximately 3.9% of the sample.

At diagnosis, tumor, uninvolved tumor-adjacent lung and peripheral blood were collected and then preserved as a mix of FFPE and fresh-frozen material. For TCR repertoire profiling, blood samples were analyzed in the form of peripheral blood mononuclear cells. The paper's findings and limits, for the study overall: A median of roughly 60 of the top 100 tumor clones were detected in paired uninvolved adjacent lung, and some 30 of these tumor clones were also found among the top 100 clones of the paired uninvolved adjacent lung. Multi-region tumor sequencing was not performed, so intratumor heterogeneity could not be excluded. Because the study design was exploratory, TCR variables were selected using unadjusted p-values without false-discovery rate correction. Higher blood T cell density associated with longer overall survival, while higher adjacent-lung clonality associated with shorter survival. The highest T cell clonality was observed in uninvolved tumor-adjacent lung, where clonality exceeded that of tumor, suggesting that antigenic responses were more focused in uninvolved tumor-adjacent lung.

The receptor's source is a female donor of 60 years or more with stage II squamous cell lung carcinoma. Sequencing was performed on peripheral blood, taken before any cancer treatment. The chain links TRBV6-4 with TRBJ2-2, with TRBD1 perhaps the D gene, on 5 matching bases. At the DNA level, the sequence is TGTGCCAGCAGTGACGGTAGACAGCTTTACGGGGAGCTGTTTTTT. Translation gives CASSDGRQLYGELFF.